The present TCR beta chain was sequenced within a study of robustness of blood B and T cell sequencing (dated by TCRdb to the late 2010s). Turning to the overall study: The study was designed to determine how much peripheral blood is required to reliably characterize an individual's TCRbeta and IgG repertoires. Each of the ten independently drawn blood samples had its TCRbeta and IgG repertoires measured. Two replicate TCRbeta cDNA libraries were prepared from one shared RNA pool from a single 10 ml draw, serving as technical replicates.

What the authors observed across the whole study: A full plateau was not reached by TCRbeta rarefaction curves, suggesting under-sequencing or many low-abundance clonotypes. Combining 3 or 4 tubes (roughly 27-40 ml blood) brought coverage of the top 10,000 TCRbeta clonotypes close to saturation. The 1,000 most abundant TCRbeta clonotypes from the pooled draws were found in every single 10 ml sample. EDTA tubes required immediate fractionation, limiting use in multi-site collections. Overlap of rare TCRbeta clonotypes did not improve with pooling tubes, implying much larger blood volumes would be needed to capture them. One pair of TCRbeta libraries showed evidence of cross-contamination, likely from batch processing; the shared UMI-sequence pairs were removed. Of the top 10,000 TCRbeta clonotypes in one technical replicate library, around 94% were also found in the other technical replicate library.

Receptor libraries were prepared by PCR. The sequencer listed for this sample is Illumina MiSeq. cDNA was made using SMARTScribe reverse transcriptase and a 5' template-switch oligo that added a universal priming site. Each cDNA molecule was tagged by a 12-nucleotide random unique molecular identifier (UMI) carried on the template-switch oligo. Chain-specific reverse primers targeted TCRbeta transcripts during reverse transcription. Uracil DNA glycosylase treatment removed residual template-switch adapters, and cDNA was purified with a Qiagen MinElute kit. The first PCR ran for roughly 25 cycles with KAPA HiFi HotStart ReadyMix and step-out primers, divided among four 50 microliter reactions. Before any further amplification, the products of the first-round PCR were gel-purified. Illumina Nextera adapters were added in a second 8-cycle PCR, after which libraries were purified and pooled. The UMI barcode for each TCRbeta molecule was captured by a 50-nucleotide 5' read. The paper's data handling went like this. Using the MIGEC toolkit, reads were grouped by UMI into consensus reads. Final reads were produced by merging forward and reverse consensus reads with PEAR. A custom decontamination script removed identical UMI-sequence pairs shared across libraries, treating them as cross-sample contamination. V(D)J assignment and CDR3 extraction were performed with MIGMAP, a wrapper around IgBLAST. A TCR clonotype was defined by an identical V gene, J gene and CDR3 amino acid sequence; no sequencing was done for CDR1 and CDR2. Using fastp at Q25 and MiXCR, TCRdb reprocessed the public reads and kept productive beta chains. Rows with a matching CDR3 protein are joined into one entry that keeps the most common DNA and genes. TCRdb, not the authors, supplied the V and J calls. The sample profile shows over 1,500 distinct CDR3 sequences; over 50% of them were found once. In total, the top ten clones hold roughly 40% of the sample.

mRNA, which captures expressed receptors, was used instead of genomic DNA for quantification of TCRbeta repertoires. Without any cell sorting, leukocytes from the buffy coat were collected into Trizol, and RNA was extracted using the Direct-zol RNA MiniPrep Plus kit. To separate plasma, buffy coat and red blood cells, the EDTA blood tubes were centrifuged right away at 4 degrees C. Points on this clonotype: Its antigen has not been determined. No per-base quality is available; no much larger clone lies one base away.

From its cysteine to its phenylalanine, the CDR3 spans 18 amino acids. Just the 54-base CDR3 DNA is kept, in frame starting at base 1. The junction shows trimming of 0 bases on V and 2 bases on J, plus 17 bases between the germline ends. According to the germline V gene, CDR1 reads SGHAT and CDR2 reads FQNNGV. The sequence derives from a human donor in good health. The sequenced sample was peripheral blood. The chain is assembled from TRBV11-2 and TRBJ2-1; TRBD1 is a possible D gene, resting on 6 matching bases. CDR3 loop: CASSLEDSDLFPYNEQFF. In nucleotide form, the sequence is TGTGCCAGCAGCTTAGAGGACAGCGACCTTTTTCCCTACAATGAGCAGTTCTTC.